One and the same sample provided the 3 T cell receptor beta chains below, sequenced in a study of human T cells and chemical hapten exposure. TCRdb used MiXCR to reprocess the RACE reads, holding one entry per CDR3 protein. The table has 70,000 to 100,000 distinct CDR3 sequences, 7.5% to 9% seen once. Stated time point: patch test 1, 2 weeks after DPC sensitization. The treatment was: therapeutic diphenylcyclopropenone sensitization with weekly scalp DPC. This sample comprised whole blood, obtained in connection with sensitization to the hapten diphenylcyclopropenone (DPC). These receptors came from a woman in her 30s with alopecia areata. Some clones in this sample may be carry-over from other donors' samples.

The table lists this clonotype with many counts. This chain uses TRBV30 with TRBJ2-1; 14 bases line up with TRBD2. V trimming: 0 bases; J trimming: 8 bases; junction bases outside the gene matches: 12. CDR3 size: 18 residues. Germline V gene data show CDR1 as GTSNPN and CDR2 as SVGIG (reference sequence). The DNA for the CDR3 is TGTGCCTGGAGTGTATGGTCGACTAGCGGGGGGGGGAGAGATGAGCAGTTCTTC. Encoded protein: CAWSVWSTSGGGRDEQFF.

There are many counts of this clonotype. The chain links TRBV20-1 to TRBJ1-3; the match to TRBD1 covers 11 bases. This CDR3 comprises 16 residues. Germline loops: CDR1 DFQATT, CDR2 SNEGSKA (reference sequence). V was pared by 0 bases and J by 8 bases, with 9 bases of the junction left unmatched. Here the CDR3 DNA reads TGCAGTGCTAGAGATCCCCGGGACAGGGGGATCTACACCATATATTTT. Translating it yields CSARDPRDRGIYTIYF.

V and J are TRBV6-1 and TRBJ2-1, with D perhaps assigned TRBD1 or TRBD2 (6 bases each). Germline loops: CDR1 MNHNS, CDR2 SASEGT. Trimming took off 4 bases at V and 1 base at J, with 14 bases between the two ends. The CDR3 is 16 residues long. The CDR3 DNA reads TGTGCCAGCAGTGTCAGGGGCGGAGGGTCCTACAATGAGCAGTTCTTC. As protein: CASSVRGGGSYNEQFF.